This T cell receptor (beta chain) was observed in a study of regulatory T cells in long-lasting Graves disease. Study-level information: Recently diagnosed Graves' patients had received antithyroid drugs for under 3 months. Study results and caveats: Owing to a sample size that was small, accuracy may have been reduced.

This clonotype was observed once. Its antigen is not identified. Noted time point: newly diagnosed GD, antithyroid drugs for less than 3 months. From PBMCs, RNA was extracted and then used to make the TCR library. The CDR3 consists of 17 residues. The V gene lost 5 bases and the J gene lost 2 bases, with 18 bases spanning the gap. Germline CDR1 is SEHNR and CDR2 is FQNEAQ (reference sequence). Combining iRepertoire HTBI primers with Arm-PCR of CDR3 regions, the authors built TCR beta libraries. A single record per CDR3 protein comes from TCRdb applying MiXCR to the multiplex PCR reads. Altogether roughly 440,000 distinct CDR3 sequences are present, over 15% being singletons, with the ten largest covering around a quarter. This sample also appeared in a second study, on T cells in Graves' hyperthyroidism and ophthalmopathy. That paper states: The primer set for the first-round RT-PCR of the TCR CDR3 was HTBI.

The origin of this receptor is a woman younger than 35 with Graves disease. This chain uses TRBV7-9 with TRBJ2-2; D is perhaps TRBD2 (6 bases). The source was peripheral blood mononuclear cells (PBMCs), collected at new diagnosis, from a patient treated with antithyroid drugs. The CDR3 DNA is TGTGCCAGCAGCGGGAAAACCAATAGCGGAAACACCGGGGAGCTGTTTTTT. Protein: CASSGKTNSGNTGELFF.